Each of the 16 T cell receptor beta chains below was sequenced from the same sample in a study of shared clonotypes between healthy human individuals. Here immunoSEQ multiplex PCR was the method, and the copy in TCRdb shows in-frame clones only, minus some. The profile covers hundreds of thousands of clones, with roughly 70% appearing a single time and around 1.6% taken by the ten largest. The specimen sequenced was memory CD4+ T cells sorted from blood. Subset of the sample: CD45RA-negative fraction. The receptors shown here come from a woman aged 25 to 39 in good health.

The chain carries TRBV6-6 and TRBJ1-5, with D possibly matching TRBD1 (5 bases). CDR3 length: 15 residues. Trimming removed 2 bases at V and 5 bases at J, with 13 bases between. The V gene's germline CDR1 is MNHNY and CDR2 SVGAGI (reference sequence). The CDR3 loop is CASSYPPWDHQPQHF. DNA for the CDR3: TGTGCCAGCAGTTACCCCCCATGGGACCATCAGCCCCAGCATTTT.

V is TRBV5-1 and J is TRBJ1-1; D may be TRBD1 (5 bases). CDR3 length: 14 amino acids. V lost 2 bases and J lost 1, with 9 bases in between. Germline V gene lookup returns CDR1 SGHRS and CDR2 YFSETQ. Here the CDR3 reads CASSLWGENTEAFF. Here the CDR3 DNA reads TGCGCCAGCAGCTTATGGGGCGAGAACACTGAAGCTTTCTTT.

V usage is TRBV10-3 and J usage is TRBJ2-1; tentatively, D is TRBD1 (5 bases). The CDR3 covers 18 residues. Trimming stripped 8 bases from V and 1 base from J, with 24 bases between. From germline, CDR1 is ENHRY and CDR2 SYGVKD. The CDR3 sequence: CAIHGAGSIFRSYNEQFF. The CDR3 DNA is TGTGCCATCCATGGAGCAGGGTCCATTTTTCGTTCCTACAATGAGCAGTTCTTC.

This clone occurred once. The rearrangement joins TRBV5-8 to TRBJ1-2, with D perhaps TRBD1 (5 bases). The CDR3 spans 13 residues. Trimming took off 1 base at V and 6 bases at J, with 10 bases between the two ends. Germline V CDR1 and CDR2: SGHTS, YDEGEE. The CDR3 DNA reads as TGTGCCAGCAGCTTGCGAGGGACCCATGGCTACACCTTC. Amino acid sequence: CASSLRGTHGYTF.

This chain links TRBV28 with TRBJ2-7, with 9 bases identical to TRBD2. The CDR3 runs 14 residues. V shed 7 bases and J 3 bases; nucleotides not matched to a gene: 7. Germline V gene sequence: CDR1 MDHEN, CDR2 SYDVKM. The chain's CDR3 is CASTSSGDLYEQYF. The CDR3 region has the DNA TGTGCCAGCACTTCTAGCGGGGATCTCTACGAGCAGTACTTC.

The V call is TRBV19, the J call TRBJ2-7; 9 bases agree with TRBD2. Germline V gene data show CDR1 as LNHDA and CDR2 as SQIVND (reference sequence). V shed 7 bases, J shed 2 bases, and the junction held 3 bases outside the gene matches. CDR3 length: 13 residues. Written as DNA, the CDR3 is TGTGCCAGTAAGGCTAGCGGGACCTACGAGCAGTACTTC. This codes for CASKASGTYEQYF. The variable domain in full, completed from reference TRBV19 and TRBJ2-7, reads DGGITQSPKYLFRKEGQNVTLSCEQNLNHDAMYWYRQDPGQGLRLIYYSQIVNDFQKGDIAEGYSVSREKKESFPLTVTSAQKNPTAFYLCASKASGTYEQYFGPGTRLTVT.

The chain is built from TRBV28 and TRBJ1-1; TRBD1 aligns across 8 bases. Per the germline V gene, CDR1 is MDHEN and CDR2 is SYDVKM. CDR3 length: 15 amino acids. V gave up 6 bases and J gave up 1 base; unmatched junction bases: 7. This CDR3 is CASRRDRGGNTEAFF. In DNA, the CDR3 is TGTGCCAGCAGACGCGACAGGGGAGGGAACACTGAAGCTTTCTTT. Full variable domain (missing parts from reference TRBV28 and TRBJ1-1): DVKVTQSSRYLVKRTGEKVFLECVQDMDHENMFWYRQDPGLGLRLIYFSYDVKMKEKGDIPEGYSVSREKKERFSLILESASTNQTSMYLCASRRDRGGNTEAFFGQGTRLTVV.

This rearrangement joins TRBV5-5 to TRBJ2-7; no reliable D call. Germline V gene sequence: CDR1 SGHKS, CDR2 YYEKEE (reference sequence). This CDR3 has 11 amino acids. V was pared by 5 bases and J by 6 bases, with 9 bases between. The DNA for the CDR3 is TGTGCCAGCAGTCTAGGGTTCGAGCAGTACTTC. Translation gives CASSLGFEQYF. Full variable domain (rest looked up from reference TRBV5-5 and TRBJ2-7): DAGVTQSPTHLIKTRGQQVTLRCSPISGHKSVSWYQQVLGQGPQFIFQYYEKEERGRGNFPDRFSARQFPNYSSELNVNALLLGDSALYLCASSLGFEQYFGPGTRLTVT.

The chain has TRBV27 and TRBJ1-1; the D gene is possibly TRBD1 (5 bases). CDR3 length: 13 amino acids. In germline, CDR1 is MNHEY, CDR2 SMNVEV (reference sequence). Trimming took off 7 bases at V and 1 base at J, with 10 bases between the two ends. The CDR3 spells CASNWGPNTEAFF. The DNA of the CDR3 is TGTGCCAGCAATTGGGGCCCGAACACTGAAGCTTTCTTT.

The chain links TRBV11-2 to TRBJ2-7; a weak D match, TRBD2 (6 bases). The CDR3 is made up of 11 amino acids. Germline V CDR1 and CDR2: SGHAT, FQNNGV. V was clipped by 5 bases and J by 7 bases, with 9 bases between them. CDR3 sequence: CASSRGAEQYF. The CDR3 DNA is TGTGCCAGCAGCCGCGGGGCTGAGCAGTACTTC.

The CDR3 region is CASSHDVGRIETQYF. In nucleotides, the CDR3 is TGCGCCAGCAGCCATGACGTGGGGCGGATAGAGACCCAGTACTTC. The chain is built from TRBV4-1 and TRBJ2-5, with a possible D match to TRBD1 (5 bases). Trimming took 3 bases from V and 4 from J, leaving 15 bases between them. The CDR3 totals 15 residues. Germline CDR1 MGHRA, CDR2 YSYEKL.

V gene TRBV19 combines with J gene TRBJ1-2, with TRBD1 matching over 8 bases. CDR3 size: 14 residues. V shed 6 bases, J shed 4 bases, and the junction held 7 bases outside the gene matches. Per the germline V gene, CDR1 is LNHDA and CDR2 is SQIVND (reference sequence). CDR3 sequence: CASRPADRAYGYTF. The CDR3, as DNA: TGTGCCAGTAGGCCAGCGGACAGGGCCTATGGCTACACCTTC. Based on the CDR3 plus reference TRBV19 and TRBJ1-2, the full variable domain is DGGITQSPKYLFRKEGQNVTLSCEQNLNHDAMYWYRQDPGQGLRLIYYSQIVNDFQKGDIAEGYSVSREKKESFPLTVTSAQKNPTAFYLCASRPADRAYGYTFGSGTRLTVV.

The chain recombines TRBV14 with TRBJ1-2, with 8 bases fitting TRBD1. This CDR3 has 15 residues. In germline, CDR1 is SGHDN, CDR2 FVKESK. Unmatched junction bases numbered 5, after V lost 0 bases and J lost 5 bases. The CDR3 reads CASSQDQGAWYGYTF. The CDR3, as DNA: TGTGCCAGCAGCCAAGACCAGGGGGCCTGGTATGGCTACACCTTC.

This chain uses TRBV28 with TRBJ2-2, with TRBD2 identical over 8 bases. V was pared by 6 bases and J by 0 bases, with 9 bases of the junction left unmatched. Germline CDR1 reads MDHEN; CDR2 reads SYDVKM. This CDR3 is 17 amino acids long. CDR3 in amino acids: CASREPGLGTNTGELFF. The CDR3 nucleotides are TGTGCCAGCAGAGAGCCGGGACTAGGGACGAACACCGGGGAGCTGTTTTTT. The full variable domain, rest sourced from reference TRBV28 and TRBJ2-2, is DVKVTQSSRYLVKRTGEKVFLECVQDMDHENMFWYRQDPGLGLRLIYFSYDVKMKEKGDIPEGYSVSREKKERFSLILESASTNQTSMYLCASREPGLGTNTGELFFGEGSRLTVL.

The chain carries TRBV10-2 and TRBJ2-1; unclear D gene. The V and J ends lost 3 bases and 10 bases respectively, with 13 bases between them. The V gene's germline CDR1 is WSHSY and CDR2 SAAADI. The CDR3 contains 13 residues. DNA for the CDR3: TGCGCCAGCAGTGAAAACTCCCGTCCGGAGCAGTTCTTC. Its translation: CASSENSRPEQFF.

Details on this clone: Within the sample, other DNA sequences also encode this same CDR3. This chain joins TRBV5-1 and TRBJ2-7; 11 bases are shared with TRBD2. The CDR3 is 16 residues long. CDR1 is SGHRS, CDR2 YFSETQ, per germline. Trimming cost V 4 bases and J 4 bases; bases outside gene matches: 10. The CDR3, as DNA: TGCGCCAGCAGCCCCCCTGGGACTAGCGGATTATACGAGCAGTACTTC. Its translation is CASSPPGTSGLYEQYF.